The 32 T cell receptor beta chains reported below all come from one sample, sequenced in a study of OX40 agonist ivuxolimab in advanced cancers. The library was generated by the immunoSEQ multiplex PCR assay. In TCRdb, the immuneACCESS table is reduced to in-frame sequences with V and J assigned. These tables do not hold every clone; where another copy was compared, an unresolved V gene accounts for under half, and the others remain unexplained. This sample lists about 46,000 clones; roughly four fifths were detected once. Jointly, the top ten make up about 1.8% of the sample. Sample: CD4+ or CD8+ T cells sorted from blood, taken in a trial of the OX40 agonist ivuxolimab. The source is an adult with an advanced solid tumor such as melanoma, head and neck, liver or kidney cancer.

This chain joins TRBV5-5 and TRBJ1-2; D gene ambiguous. This CDR3 is 15 amino acids long. V was cut by 0 bases and J by 4 bases, with 13 bases left in between. CDR1 and CDR2 (germline): SGHKS, YYEKEE (reference sequence). The CDR3 nucleotides read TGTGCCAGCAGCTTGGAGGGCAGAGCTTTCTATGGCTACACCTTC. As protein: CASSLEGRAFYGYTF.

This clone has more than one count but fewer than ten. The chain has TRBV14 and TRBJ1-1; D call uncertain. This CDR3 has 13 amino acids. The germline V and J ends were trimmed by 6 bases and 0 bases, with 8 bases remaining between them. Germline loops: CDR1 SGHDN, CDR2 FVKESK. CDR3 DNA: TGTGCCAGCAGAGCTCAGATGAACACTGAAGCTTTCTTT. Translated: CASRAQMNTEAFF.

The chain joins TRBV14 to TRBJ2-2; D remains ambiguous. The CDR3 is 14 residues long. V lost 1 base and J lost 1, with 4 bases in between. The germline V gene has CDR1 SGHDN and CDR2 FVKESK. CDR3 in amino acids: CASSQVLNTGELFF. The CDR3 DNA sequence: TGTGCCAGCAGCCAAGTGTTGAACACCGGGGAGCTGTTTTTT.

The V gene is TRBV7-5, the J gene TRBJ2-7; the listed D gene, TRBD1, was not tested against the DNA. TRBV7-5 corresponds to a pseudogene. The CDR3 consists of 15 residues. For the CDR3, the DNA is TGTGCCAGAAGCCAGGAGACAGGGGGAATTGTCGAGCAGTACTTC. Its translation is CARSQETGGIVEQYF.

This clone was picked up one time. J is TRBJ2-3 and V is TRBV30, with D maybe TRBD2 (6 bases). CDR3 length: 14 residues. Trimming shortened V by 2 bases and J by 2 bases, and 11 bases separated the two germline ends. The germline V gene has CDR1 GTSNPN and CDR2 SVGIG (reference sequence). The CDR3: CAWSTGTVTDTQYF. In DNA, the CDR3 is TGTGCCTGGAGTACCGGGACTGTCACAGATACGCAGTATTTT.

This sequence joins TRBV6-5 and TRBJ1-6; 8 positions agree with TRBD1. Per germline, CDR1 MNHEY and CDR2 SVGAGI. Trimming removed 7 bases from V and 10 bases from J; junction bases left unmatched: 6. The CDR3 runs to 13 residues. The CDR3 region is CASILDRESPLHF. The CDR3 nucleotides read TGTGCCAGCATCCTGGACAGGGAGTCACCCCTCCACTTT.

CDR3 DNA sequence: TGTGCCATCAGTAGCGGGAATGACGAGCAGTACTTC. Protein product: CAISSGNDEQYF. The genes are TRBV10-3 and TRBJ2-7, with 7 bases that match TRBD2. The CDR3 sequence is 12 residues long. Germline V CDR1 and CDR2: ENHRY, SYGVKD. Trimming removed 5 bases from V and 5 bases from J; junction bases left unmatched: 3.

This chain uses TRBV11-2 with TRBJ2-1; no firm D call. The germline CDR1 and CDR2 sequences are SGHAT and FQNNGV. Trimming took off 5 bases at V and 7 bases at J, with 18 bases between the two ends. This CDR3 is built from 15 residues. The DNA for the CDR3 is TGTGCCAGCAGCGGCACCGGAGACGGCGGAAATGAGCAGTTCTTC. Translating it yields CASSGTGDGGNEQFF.

The chain joins TRBV10-3 to TRBJ1-2; 8 bases line up with TRBD1. The CDR3 length is 13 residues. V lost 4 bases to trimming and J lost 3 bases; unmatched junction nucleotides: 1. Germline CDR1 ENHRY, CDR2 SYGVKD. The CDR3 DNA follows: TGTGCCATCAGTGTGGGACAGGACTATGGCTACACCTTC. As protein: CAISVGQDYGYTF.

This clone was counted between two and nine times. The genes are TRBV11-2 and TRBJ2-3; 7 positions agree with TRBD2. Germline lookup yields CDR1 SGHAT and CDR2 FQNNGV. The CDR3 has 16 residues. Trimming at V came to 6 bases and at J to 6 bases, leaving 15 bases not matched to a gene. The CDR3 nucleotides are TGTGCCAGCAGACCAGGCTCTAGCGGCCTCGGGGATACGCAGTATTTT. Its translation: CASRPGSSGLGDTQYF.

This clone was seen only a few times. This chain connects TRBV2 to TRBJ2-7; unclear D gene. This CDR3 has 14 residues. Germline V lookup: CDR1 SNHLY, CDR2 FYNNEI. V was cut by 2 bases and J by 2 bases, with 10 bases left in between. CDR3 sequence (DNA): TGTGCCAGCAGTGAATCAGGCAGACCCTACGAGCAGTACTTC. Residues: CASSESGRPYEQYF.

This chain connects TRBV9 to TRBJ1-1; D unclear. Germline V gene lookup returns CDR1 SGDLS and CDR2 YYNGEE. Trimming removed 1 base at V and 5 bases at J, with 12 bases between. The CDR3 has 14 amino acids. The CDR3: CASSVSGGLTEAFF. The CDR3 DNA follows: TGTGCCAGCAGCGTATCGGGTGGATTGACTGAAGCTTTCTTT.

The V and J genes are TRBV5-1 and TRBJ2-5; the match to TRBD1 covers 11 bases. The CDR3 runs 16 residues. CDR1 and CDR2 (germline): SGHRS, YFSETQ. With 4 bases clipped from V and 0 bases from J, the junction kept 5 bases outside the gene matches. This chain's CDR3 is CASSPGTGGYQETQYF. In nucleotides, the CDR3 is TGCGCCAGCAGCCCCGGGACAGGGGGTTACCAAGAGACCCAGTACTTC.

This clone was found once. The rearrangement joins TRBV7-8 to TRBJ2-3, with D hard to call. The CDR3 is made up of 14 amino acids. The germline V gene has CDR1 SGHVS and CDR2 FQNEAQ. V was trimmed by 0 bases and J by 4 bases, leaving 8 bases between them. CDR3 sequence (DNA): TGTGCCAGCAGCTTAGCCTCGGCCCCAGATACGCAGTATTTT. Amino acid sequence: CASSLASAPDTQYF.

V usage is TRBV4-2 and J usage is TRBJ2-7, with TRBD2 matching over 8 bases. The CDR3 is 15 amino acids. CDR1 LGHNA and CDR2 YNFKEQ come from the germline V gene. Germline trimming cut 1 base from V and 2 bases from J; bases unmatched to any gene: 4. The DNA of the CDR3 is TGTGCCAGCAGCCAAGTGGAGACTAGCGCCTACGAGCAGTACTTC. It codes for CASSQVETSAYEQYF.

The V call is TRBV7-2, the J call TRBJ2-3; unclear D gene. The length of the CDR3 is 15 residues. Germline-derived CDR1 and CDR2 are SGHTA and FQGNSA. The V gene lost 5 bases and the J gene lost 0 bases, with 12 bases spanning the gap. As DNA, the CDR3 is TGTGCCAGCAGCGCTAGAGGCTATAGCACAGATACGCAGTATTTT. The encoded protein is CASSARGYSTDTQYF.

The genes are TRBV29-1 and TRBJ2-1; TRBD1 might be the D (5 bases). Germline V gene lookup returns CDR1 SQVTM and CDR2 ANQGSEA. The V gene lost 6 bases and the J gene lost 9 bases, with 24 bases spanning the gap. CDR3 length equals 15 residues. The CDR3 spells CSVFPQFRAFGEQFF. The CDR3 DNA reads as TGCAGCGTCTTCCCGCAATTCAGGGCTTTCGGTGAGCAGTTCTTC.

The rearrangement joins TRBV9 to TRBJ2-1; 7 bases map to TRBD1. CDR3 length equals 15 residues. CDR1 is SGDLS and CDR2 is YYNGEE in the germline V gene. J lost 6 bases, V lost 2 bases, and 8 bases had no gene match. The CDR3 nucleotides are TGTGCCAGCAGCGTTCTATCAGGGGGTTTCAATGAGCAGTTCTTC. It yields the protein CASSVLSGGFNEQFF.

This clone was found a few times. A junction end diverges from the germline sequence, so it may reflect a read error. The chain employs TRBV7-7 and TRBJ2-1, with 10 bases aligning to TRBD1. CDR3 length: 15 amino acids. Germline V gene data show CDR1 as SSHAT and CDR2 as FNYEAQ (reference sequence). In DNA, the CDR3 is TGTGCTAGCAGCTCCCCCCGGGACAGGGGCGGTGAGCAGTTCTTC. Translation gives CASSSPRDRGGEQFF.

The gene calls are TRBV10-3 and TRBJ1-1, with TRBD1 as a possible D gene (5 bases). The V end lost 7 bases, the J end lost 2 bases, and 11 bases lay between the germline ends. Per the germline V gene, CDR1 is ENHRY and CDR2 is SYGVKD. This CDR3 region has 13 residues. The CDR3 sequence is CAIMGTGNTEAFF. The CDR3 nucleotides read TGTGCCATCATGGGGACTGGTAACACTGAAGCTTTCTTT.

The chain recombines TRBV13 with TRBJ1-3; 7 bases match TRBD1. Looked up from germline, CDR1 is PRHDT and CDR2 is FYEKMQ (reference sequence). The CDR3 spans 16 residues. The V gene end was trimmed by 4 bases and the J gene end by 0 bases; junction bases not matched to a gene: 6. The CDR3 loop reads CASSSGQISSGNTIYF. The CDR3 nucleotides read TGTGCCAGCAGCTCGGGACAGATAAGCTCTGGAAACACCATATATTTT. The complete variable domain, with remaining parts taken from reference TRBV13 and TRBJ1-3, reads AAGVIQSPRHLIKEKRETATLKCYPIPRHDTVYWYQQGPGQDPQFLISFYEKMQSDKGSIPDRFSAQQFSDYHSELNMSSLELGDSALYFCASSSGQISSGNTIYFGEGSWLTVV.

This chain links TRBV11-3 with TRBJ2-2; the match to TRBD1 covers 8 bases. Germline V lookup: CDR1 SGHNT, CDR2 YENEEA. V trimming: 3 bases; J trimming: 5 bases; junction bases outside the gene matches: 11. This CDR3 spans 17 amino acids. The CDR3 loop is CASSLQGASGGTGELFF. CDR3 in DNA: TGTGCCAGCAGCTTGCAGGGGGCCTCAGGAGGGACCGGGGAGCTGTTTTTT.

In its sample, this clone was seen once. The chain is built from TRBV9 and TRBJ2-5, with D possibly being TRBD1 or TRBD2 (5 bases each). The germline CDR1 and CDR2 sequences are SGDLS and YYNGEE. This CDR3 region has 15 residues. V was pared by 4 bases and J by 1 base, with 14 bases between. CDR3 nucleotide sequence: TGTGCCAGCAGCTCCCACCCGGGACCCCAAGAGACCCAGTACTTC. Its translation: CASSSHPGPQETQYF. The full variable domain, with the rest looked up from reference TRBV9 and TRBJ2-5, is DSGVTQTPKHLITATGQRVTLRCSPRSGDLSVYWYQQSLDQGLQFLIQYYNGEERAKGNILERFSAQQFPDLHSELNLSSLELGDSALYFCASSSHPGPQETQYFGPGTRLLVL.

The chain uses TRBV15 and TRBJ2-3; D is ambiguous. This CDR3 comprises 13 residues. Trimming shortened V by 0 bases and J by 5 bases, and 6 bases separated the two germline ends. In germline, CDR1 is LNHNV, CDR2 YYDKDF (reference sequence). The CDR3 nucleotides are TGTGCCACCAGCAGAGATATCGGAGATACGCAGTATTTT. The encoded protein is CATSRDIGDTQYF.

The V call is TRBV7-2, the J call TRBJ2-3, with TRBD1 identical over 8 bases. The CDR3 is 14 amino acids. Losses at the gene ends were 5 bases for V and 4 bases for J; bases not matched to a gene: 5. Germline CDR1 and CDR2: SGHTA and FQGNSA. CDR3 sequence: CASSQGAMADTQYF. CDR3 bases: TGTGCCAGCAGCCAGGGGGCGATGGCAGATACGCAGTATTTT.

This clone occurred a few times. The rearrangement uses TRBV7-6 and TRBJ2-7; 15 bases map to TRBD2. The CDR3 contains 16 residues. V shed 3 bases and J 4 bases; nucleotides not matched to a gene: 4. Germline lookup yields CDR1 SGHVS and CDR2 FNYEAQ. The CDR3 spells CASSLEGTSGRYEQYF. Here the CDR3 DNA reads TGTGCCAGCAGCTTGGAAGGGACTAGCGGGAGGTACGAGCAGTACTTC.

The chain combines TRBV27 with TRBJ1-6, with D unresolved. The length of the CDR3 is 14 residues. Germline lookup yields CDR1 MNHEY and CDR2 SMNVEV (reference sequence). V lost 7 bases and J 10 bases, leaving 17 bases between the germline ends. For the CDR3, the DNA is TGTGCCAGCACCGACGGCTTGGGCAGGTCACCCCTCCACTTT. It specifies CASTDGLGRSPLHF.

This clone came up once. The genes are TRBV5-1 and TRBJ2-2; unclear D gene. This CDR3 has 15 residues. Germline CDR1 reads SGHRS; CDR2 reads YFSETQ. The V and J ends lost 2 bases and 4 bases respectively, with 12 bases between them. Here the CDR3 reads CASSLISSGTGELFF. The CDR3 coding sequence is TGCGCCAGCAGCTTAATCTCATCAGGCACCGGGGAGCTGTTTTTT.

This clone appeared a few times. The chain carries TRBV19 and TRBJ1-1, with 8 bases aligning to TRBD1. After removal of 3 bases from V and 4 bases from J, the junction contained 7 bases not matched to a gene. This CDR3 region has 15 residues. Germline CDR1 is LNHDA and CDR2 is SQIVND (reference sequence). The CDR3 nucleotides read TGTGCCAGTAGTATCCGACAGGGGACGGGCACTGAAGCTTTCTTT. This gives the protein CASSIRQGTGTEAFF.

This sequence joins TRBV27 and TRBJ1-4; the D gene is possibly TRBD1 (5 bases). The germline V and J ends were trimmed by 8 bases and 8 bases, with 18 bases remaining between them. This CDR3 has 14 amino acids. Germline CDR1 reads MNHEY; CDR2 reads SMNVEV (reference sequence). This chain's CDR3 is CASAPRGRAEKLFF. The CDR3 DNA reads TGTGCCAGCGCTCCGCGTGGCAGGGCGGAAAAACTGTTTTTT.

The chain carries TRBV19 and TRBJ2-1, with 11 positions matching TRBD2. The germline V gene has CDR1 LNHDA and CDR2 SQIVND (reference sequence). J lost 4 bases, V lost 3 bases, and 5 bases had no gene match. CDR3 size: 16 residues. The CDR3 protein is CASSIRLAGLYNEQFF. The CDR3 DNA sequence: TGTGCCAGTAGTATCAGACTAGCGGGGTTGTACAATGAGCAGTTCTTC.

This clone is deemed medium-sized (0.01 to 0.1%). The chain combines TRBV4-2 with TRBJ2-1, with a possible D match to TRBD2 (6 bases). This CDR3 is 16 amino acids long. Trimming shortened V by 4 bases and J by 5 bases, and 18 bases separated the two germline ends. Germline loops: CDR1 LGHNA, CDR2 YNFKEQ. The CDR3 DNA follows: TGTGCCAGCAGCCGATTCCTTAGCGGCCAGGACAATGAGCAGTTCTTC. This codes for CASSRFLSGQDNEQFF.